These 22 T cell receptor beta chains originate from one sample sequenced in a study of CD8 T cells in Susac syndrome. Reverse transcription of roughly 0.5 to 1 ug RNA used random hexamers. TCRdb re-called the immunoSEQ multiplex PCR reads through MiXCR, storing one row per CDR3 protein. Of 100,000 to 150,000 distinct CDR3 sequences in the sample, 90% to 95% are singletons; the top ten hold 0.12%. The material sequenced was CD4+ T cells from PBMCs. The source of these receptors is a human donor in good health.

V usage is TRBV29-1 and J usage is TRBJ2-5; 9 positions agree with TRBD2. This CDR3 comprises 18 residues. With 1 base clipped from V and 2 bases from J, the junction kept 14 bases outside the gene matches. Germline CDR1 and CDR2: SQVTM and ANQGSEA. The CDR3 DNA reads as TGCAGCGTTGAAGCGCCGGGACTAGCATTGAGTACTCAAGAGACCCAGTACTTC. It translates to CSVEAPGLALSTQETQYF. Full variable domain (rest looked up from reference TRBV29-1 and TRBJ2-5): SAVISQKPSRDICQRGTSLTIQCQVDSQVTMMFWYRQQPGQSLTLIATANQGSEATYESGFVIDKFPISRPNLTFSTLTVSNMSPEDSSIYLCSVEAPGLALSTQETQYFGPGTRLLVL.

The chain employs TRBV7-9 and TRBJ2-7; D unresolved. There are 12 residues in the CDR3. The germline CDR1 and CDR2 sequences are SEHNR and FQNEAQ (reference sequence). V lost 2 bases, J lost 5 bases, and 7 bases lay in between. CDR3 loop: CASSLRLDEQYF. For the CDR3, the DNA is TGTGCCAGCAGCTTACGATTAGACGAGCAGTACTTC.

The V and J genes are TRBV28 and TRBJ2-1, with D possibly being TRBD1 or TRBD2 (5 bases each). Germline lookup yields CDR1 MDHEN and CDR2 SYDVKM. The CDR3 extends over 16 amino acids. Trimming pared 4 bases from V and 0 bases from J, leaving 13 bases between. The CDR3 sequence: CASSSGTASSYNEQFF. The CDR3 nucleotides are TGTGCCAGCAGTTCGGGGACGGCCAGCTCCTACAATGAGCAGTTCTTC.

CDR3 sequence reads: CASSKGKGPTEAFF. In nucleotides, the CDR3 is TGTGCCAGCAGCAAAGGGAAGGGACCCACTGAAGCTTTCTTT. The genes are TRBV21-1 and TRBJ1-1; the table's D call TRBD1 went unverified against the DNA. TRBV21-1 is a documented pseudogene. The CDR3 consists of 14 residues.

With regard to this clonotype: The junction does not match germline at one end; this may be a read error. The V call is TRBV3-1, the J call TRBJ1-2; 7 bases map to TRBD1. The CDR3 has 12 amino acids. The germline V gene has CDR1 LGHDT and CDR2 YNNKEL (reference sequence). The CDR3 loop reads CASSLQDRTYIF. The CDR3 DNA sequence: TGTGCCAGCAGCCTACAGGACAGGACCTATATCTTC.

This clonotype came up once. This chain links TRBV2 with TRBJ2-2; TRBD1 or TRBD2 may be the D gene (5 bases each). V lost 7 bases and J lost 5, with 14 bases in between. The CDR3 contains 14 residues. Germline-derived CDR1 and CDR2 are SNHLY and FYNNEI. The CDR3 region has the DNA TGTGCCAGCACCGGGACCGCCTGGACCGGGGAGCTGTTTTTT. It encodes CASTGTAWTGELFF.

This clonotype was recorded once. The gene calls are TRBV5-1 and TRBJ2-1; 7 positions agree with TRBD2. The CDR3 covers 17 residues. CDR1 SGHRS and CDR2 YFSETQ come from the germline V gene. V lost 4 bases and J lost 2; bases outside the gene matches: 12. In nucleotides, the CDR3 is TGCGCCAGCAGCCCGGCCCCTAGCGGAACGACCTACAATGAGCAGTTCTTC. It encodes CASSPAPSGTTYNEQFF. Together with reference TRBV5-1 and TRBJ2-1, the CDR3 gives the full variable domain: KAGVTQTPRYLIKTRGQQVTLSCSPISGHRSVSWYQQTPGQGLQFLFEYFSETQRNKGNFPGRFSGRQFSNSRSEMNVSTLELGDSALYLCASSPAPSGTTYNEQFFGPGTRLTVL.

The J gene is TRBJ2-4, the V gene TRBV12-3 or TRBV12-4, with D possibly being TRBD1 or TRBD2 (5 bases each). V was shortened by 3 bases and J by 4 bases, with 16 bases between the two germline ends. The CDR3 has 16 amino acids. The CDR3 sequence: CASSLTGTPLKNIQYF. CDR3 DNA sequence: TGTGCCAGCAGTTTGACGGGGACCCCGTTGAAAAACATTCAGTACTTC.

The chain has TRBV5-1 and TRBJ1-2; 7 nucleotides line up with TRBD1. From germline, CDR1 is SGHRS and CDR2 YFSETQ. With V trimmed by 4 bases and J by 4 bases, 10 bases remained unmatched. The CDR3 length is 15 residues. The CDR3 loop reads CASSLERGLRYGYTF. As DNA, the CDR3 is TGCGCCAGCAGCCTCGAAAGGGGGCTACGCTATGGCTACACCTTC.

V gene TRBV2 combines with J gene TRBJ2-3; D is uncertain. Deletions cut 4 bases from V and 8 bases from J, with 13 bases between. CDR1 and CDR2 from the germline V gene are SNHLY and FYNNEI. The CDR3 runs 13 residues. This chain's CDR3 is CASSVLDLGTQYF. DNA for the CDR3: TGTGCCAGCAGTGTCTTGGACCTTGGTACGCAGTATTTT.

The V gene is TRBV4-2, the J gene TRBJ2-3; no firm D call. The CDR3 contains 15 residues. The germline V and J ends were trimmed by 0 bases and 0 bases, with 7 bases remaining between them. CDR1 and CDR2 from the germline V gene are LGHNA and YNFKEQ. CDR3 bases: TGTGCCAGCAGCCAAGATCAGGCTAGCACAGATACGCAGTATTTT. Translated, it gives CASSQDQASTDTQYF.

The rearrangement links TRBV27 to TRBJ1-1, with 8 bases identical to TRBD1. The CDR3 consists of 14 residues. J was trimmed by 4 bases and V by 2 bases; bases with no gene match: 3. Germline V gene sequence: CDR1 MNHEY, CDR2 SMNVEV (reference sequence). This chain's CDR3 is CASSLRTGSTEAFF. CDR3 DNA: TGTGCCAGCAGTTTACGGACAGGGTCCACTGAAGCTTTCTTT.

This rearrangement joins TRBV5-1 to TRBJ2-5; D possibly corresponds to TRBD2 (5 bases). The CDR3 has 14 residues. CDR1 and CDR2 (germline): SGHRS, YFSETQ. V lost 1 base to trimming and J lost 5 bases, with 12 bases between them. Written as DNA, the CDR3 is TGCGCCAGCAGCTTGAAGAGCGGAGAGGAGACCCAGTACTTC. Amino acids: CASSLKSGEETQYF.

Concerning this clonotype: Compared with germline, one end of the junction differs, possibly owing to a read error. This chain joins TRBV10-3 and TRBJ2-1, with TRBD2 matching 7 bases. The CDR3 runs 13 residues. From germline, CDR1 is ENHRY and CDR2 SYGVKD. CDR3 residues: CAITETGRGEQFF. CDR3 DNA: TGTGCCATCACTGAGACTGGGAGGGGCGAGCAGTTCTTC.

This sequence joins TRBV29-1 and TRBJ2-5; TRBD1 agrees at 7 bases. The germline V gene has CDR1 SQVTM and CDR2 ANQGSEA. V dropped 6 bases and J dropped 5; count of bases not matched to a gene: 9. The CDR3 spans 13 residues. DNA of the CDR3: TGCAGCGTATGGACAGGCCCCGCCGAGACCCAGTACTTC. Encoded protein: CSVWTGPAETQYF.

The rearrangement links TRBV6-1 to TRBJ2-7, with TRBD1 as a possible D gene (7 bases). The CDR3 is 14 amino acids. Deletions cut 7 bases from V and 2 bases from J, with 15 bases between. Germline V lookup: CDR1 MNHNS, CDR2 SASEGT. CDR3 nucleotides: TGTGCCAGCACCACCGGGGGACAGCCCTACGAGCAGTACTTC. Translation: CASTTGGQPYEQYF.

Written as DNA, the CDR3 is TGCAGCGTTGTGACAGGTCGGAACACTGAAGCTTTCTTT. This sequence encodes CSVVTGRNTEAFF. The J gene is TRBJ1-1, the V gene TRBV29-1; weak D call: TRBD1 (6 bases). Trimming took off 4 bases at V and 1 base at J, with 10 bases between the two ends. This CDR3 region has 13 residues. The V gene's germline CDR1 is SQVTM and CDR2 ANQGSEA.

The chain recombines TRBV7-2 with TRBJ1-2; D is possibly TRBD1 (6 bases). This CDR3 comprises 13 residues. V was shortened by 5 bases and J by 6 bases, with 13 bases between the two germline ends. From germline, CDR1 is SGHTA and CDR2 FQGNSA. CDR3 nucleotides: TGTGCCAGCAGCCCGGGACACACGGATGGCTACACCTTC. It yields the protein CASSPGHTDGYTF.

The chain employs TRBV6-5 and TRBJ2-3, with TRBD1 identical over 10 bases. Germline CDR1 and CDR2: MNHEY and SVGAGI. Trimming took 10 bases from V and 4 from J; bases not matched to a gene: 11. There are 15 residues in the CDR3. The CDR3 sequence: CATKGPGTGADTQYF. The CDR3 coding sequence is TGTGCCACCAAGGGGCCCGGGACAGGGGCAGATACGCAGTATTTT.

The chain couples TRBV29-1 to TRBJ2-1; D is possibly TRBD1 (5 bases). Germline V gene data show CDR1 as SQVTM and CDR2 as ANQGSEA. This CDR3 region has 15 residues. Trimming pared 6 bases from V and 4 bases from J, leaving 19 bases between. The CDR3 nucleotides read TGCAGCGTCTTATTTGAGACAGATCAATACAATGAGCAGTTCTTC. Encoded protein: CSVLFETDQYNEQFF.

This rearrangement joins TRBV7-9 to TRBJ2-7, with a tentative D call TRBD2 (5 bases). The CDR3 is 12 amino acids. Germline CDR1 reads SEHNR; CDR2 reads FQNEAQ (reference sequence). V was pared by 10 bases and J by 3 bases, with 13 bases between. The CDR3 DNA reads TGTGCCACCGGACTGCAAAACTACGAGCAGTACTTC. Translating gives CATGLQNYEQYF.

The chain joins TRBV3-1 to TRBJ2-1, with no clear D. The CDR3 is made up of 14 amino acids. Per the germline V gene, CDR1 is LGHDT and CDR2 is YNNKEL (reference sequence). V was clipped by 0 bases and J by 5 bases, with 8 bases between them. In DNA form, the CDR3 reads TGTGCCAGCAGCCAAGAGGTACACAACAATGAGCAGTTCTTC. Translating gives CASSQEVHNNEQFF.